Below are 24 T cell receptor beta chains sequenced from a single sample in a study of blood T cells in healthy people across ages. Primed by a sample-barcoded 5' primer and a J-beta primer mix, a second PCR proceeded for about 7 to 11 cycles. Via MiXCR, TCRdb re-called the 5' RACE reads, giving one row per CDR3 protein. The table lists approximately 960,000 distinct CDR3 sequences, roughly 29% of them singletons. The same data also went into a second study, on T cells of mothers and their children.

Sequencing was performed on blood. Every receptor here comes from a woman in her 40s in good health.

CDR3 bases: TGTGCCAGCAGCCTGCGGGACACCAACTACGAGCGGTACTTC. It yields the protein CASSLRDTNYERYF. This sequence joins TRBV7-9 and TRBJ2-5; tentatively, D is TRBD1 or TRBD2 (6 bases each). Trimming cost V 5 bases and J 13 bases, with 23 bases left between them. The germline gives CDR1 SEHNR, CDR2 FQNEAQ (reference sequence). CDR3 length equals 14 residues.

CDR3 nucleotide sequence: TGTGCCAGCAGCCAATTAGATCGTACTAATGGCTACACCTTC. Protein: CASSQLDRTNGYTF. The rearrangement links TRBV3-1 to TRBJ1-2; unclear D gene. The CDR3 has 14 residues. V lost 2 bases and J 6 bases, leaving 13 bases between the germline ends. From germline, CDR1 is LGHDT and CDR2 YNNKEL (reference sequence).

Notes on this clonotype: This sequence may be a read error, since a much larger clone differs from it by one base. The CDR3 DNA reads TGCAGTGCCTACAATGAGCAGTACTTC. Protein sequence: CSAYNEQYF. The chain links TRBV20-1 to TRBJ2-4; D gene ambiguous. Trimming stripped 6 bases from V and 13 bases from J, with 10 bases between. Germline CDR1 is DFQATT and CDR2 is SNEGSKA (reference sequence). This CDR3 spans 9 amino acids.

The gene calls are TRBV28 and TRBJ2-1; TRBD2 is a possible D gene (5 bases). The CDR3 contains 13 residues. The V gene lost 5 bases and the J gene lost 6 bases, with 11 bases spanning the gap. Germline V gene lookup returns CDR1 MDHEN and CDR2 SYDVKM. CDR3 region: CASSIQGGNEQFF. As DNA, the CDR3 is TGTGCCAGCAGTATACAAGGAGGCAATGAGCAGTTCTTC.

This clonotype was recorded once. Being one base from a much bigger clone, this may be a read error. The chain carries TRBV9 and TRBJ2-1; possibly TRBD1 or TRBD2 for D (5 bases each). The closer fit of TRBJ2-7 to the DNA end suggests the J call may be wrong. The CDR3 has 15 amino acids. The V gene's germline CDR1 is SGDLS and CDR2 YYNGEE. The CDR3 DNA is TGTGCCAACAGCGCTTCAGGGTGGGGAGACTACGAGCAGTACTTC. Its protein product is CANSASGWGDYEQYF.

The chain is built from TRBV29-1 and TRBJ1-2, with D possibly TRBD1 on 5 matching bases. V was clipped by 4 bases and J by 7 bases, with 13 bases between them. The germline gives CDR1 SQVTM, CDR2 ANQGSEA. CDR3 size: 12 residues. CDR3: CSVAGIYVGYTF. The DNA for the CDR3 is TGCAGCGTTGCAGGGATTTATGTTGGCTACACCTTC.

The CDR3 protein is CASSLDVTVSSPLHF. The CDR3 coding sequence is TGTGCCAGCAGTTTAGATGTGACAGTGAGTTCACCCCTCCACTTT. This chain uses TRBV12-3 or TRBV12-4 with TRBJ1-6; D possibly corresponds to TRBD1 (5 bases). Trimming removed 1 base at V and 9 bases at J, with 13 bases between. There are 15 residues in the CDR3.

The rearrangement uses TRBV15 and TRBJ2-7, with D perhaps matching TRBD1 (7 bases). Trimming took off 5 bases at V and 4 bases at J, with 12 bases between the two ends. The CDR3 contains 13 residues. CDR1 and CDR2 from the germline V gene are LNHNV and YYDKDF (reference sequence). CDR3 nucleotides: TGTGCCACCAGCGGGGGGACAGAGTACGAGCAGTACTTC. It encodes CATSGGTEYEQYF. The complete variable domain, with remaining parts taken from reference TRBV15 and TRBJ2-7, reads DAMVIQNPRYQVTQFGKPVTLSCSQTLNHNVMYWYQQKSSQAPKLLFHYYDKDFNNEADTPDNFQSRRPNTSFCFLDIRSPGLGDTAMYLCATSGGTEYEQYFGPGTRLTVT.

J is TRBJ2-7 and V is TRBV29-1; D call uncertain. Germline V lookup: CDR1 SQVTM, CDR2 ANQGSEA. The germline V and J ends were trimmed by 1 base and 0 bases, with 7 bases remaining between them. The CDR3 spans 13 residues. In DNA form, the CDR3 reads TGCAGCGTTGAAGGGGAATTCTCCTACGAGCAGTACTTC. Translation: CSVEGEFSYEQYF.

CDR3 protein: CASSQPWTDNQPQHF. CDR3 nucleotide sequence: TGTGCCAGCAGTCAGCCGTGGACAGACAATCAGCCCCAGCATTTT. V is TRBV6-2 or TRBV6-3 and J is TRBJ1-5; perhaps TRBD1 as D (6 bases). Germline V gene data show CDR1 as MNHEY and CDR2 as SVGEGT. This CDR3 has 15 residues. V shed 5 bases and J shed 3 bases, with 14 bases lying between them.

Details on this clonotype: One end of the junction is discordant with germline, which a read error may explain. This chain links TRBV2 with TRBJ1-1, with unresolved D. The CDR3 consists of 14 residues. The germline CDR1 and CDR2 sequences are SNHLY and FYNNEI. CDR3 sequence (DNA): TGTGCCAGCAGGGAAGGTGGTGTTGCCACTGAAGCTTTCTTT. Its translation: CASREGGVATEAFF.

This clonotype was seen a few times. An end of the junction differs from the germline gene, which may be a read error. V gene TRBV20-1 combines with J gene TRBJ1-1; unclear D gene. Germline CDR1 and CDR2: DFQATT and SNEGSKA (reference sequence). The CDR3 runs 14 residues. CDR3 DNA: TGCAGTGTTAGAGATTTGTACACGGGGACTGAAGCTTTCTTT. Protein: CSVRDLYTGTEAFF.

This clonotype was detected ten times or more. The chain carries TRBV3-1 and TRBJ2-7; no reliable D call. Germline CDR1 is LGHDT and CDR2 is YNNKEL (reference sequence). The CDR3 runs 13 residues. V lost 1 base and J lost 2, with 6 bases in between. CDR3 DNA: TGTGCCAGCAGCCAAGTCAGGACCTACGAGCAGTACTTC. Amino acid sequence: CASSQVRTYEQYF.

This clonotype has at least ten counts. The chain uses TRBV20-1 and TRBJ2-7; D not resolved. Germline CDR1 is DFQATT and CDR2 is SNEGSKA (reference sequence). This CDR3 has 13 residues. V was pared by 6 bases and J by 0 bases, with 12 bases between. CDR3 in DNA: TGCAGTGCCAATAGGCAGAGCTCCTACGAGCAGTACTTC. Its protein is CSANRQSSYEQYF.

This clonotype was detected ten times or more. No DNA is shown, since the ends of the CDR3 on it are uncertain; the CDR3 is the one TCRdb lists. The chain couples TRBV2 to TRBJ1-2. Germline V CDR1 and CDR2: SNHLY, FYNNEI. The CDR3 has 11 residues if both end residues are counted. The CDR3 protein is CASILDYGYTF.

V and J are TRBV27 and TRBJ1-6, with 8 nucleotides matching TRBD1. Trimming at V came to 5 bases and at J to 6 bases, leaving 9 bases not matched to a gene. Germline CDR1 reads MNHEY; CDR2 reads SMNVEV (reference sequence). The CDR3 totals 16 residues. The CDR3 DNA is TGTGCCAGCAGTCGGGGACAGGCTAATCGTAATTCACCCCTCCACTTT. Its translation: CASSRGQANRNSPLHF.

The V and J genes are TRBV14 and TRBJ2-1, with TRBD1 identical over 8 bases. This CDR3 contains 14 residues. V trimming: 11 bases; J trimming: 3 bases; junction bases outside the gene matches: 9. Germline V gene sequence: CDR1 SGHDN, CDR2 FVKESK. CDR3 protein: CASEQGVDYNEQFF. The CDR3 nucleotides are TGTGCCTCAGAACAGGGGGTGGACTACAATGAGCAGTTCTTC. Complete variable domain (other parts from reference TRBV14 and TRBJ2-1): EAGVTQFPSHSVIEKGQTVTLRCDPISGHDNLYWYRRVMGKEIKFLLHFVKESKQDESGMPNNRFLAERTGGTYSTLKVQPAELEDSGVYFCASEQGVDYNEQFFGPGTRLTVL.

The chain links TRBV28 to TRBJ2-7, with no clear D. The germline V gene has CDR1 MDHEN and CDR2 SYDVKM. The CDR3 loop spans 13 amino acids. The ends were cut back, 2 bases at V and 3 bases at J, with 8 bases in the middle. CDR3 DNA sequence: TGTGCCAGCAGTTTAGAAAAGCTCTACGAGCAGTACTTC. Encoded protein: CASSLEKLYEQYF.

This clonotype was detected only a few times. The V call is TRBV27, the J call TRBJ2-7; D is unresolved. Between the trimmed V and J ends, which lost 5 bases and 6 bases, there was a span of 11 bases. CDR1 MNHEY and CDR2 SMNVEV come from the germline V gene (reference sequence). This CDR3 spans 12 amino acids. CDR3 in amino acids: CASSPDLSEQYF. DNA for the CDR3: TGTGCCAGCAGTCCAGACCTCTCCGAGCAGTACTTC.

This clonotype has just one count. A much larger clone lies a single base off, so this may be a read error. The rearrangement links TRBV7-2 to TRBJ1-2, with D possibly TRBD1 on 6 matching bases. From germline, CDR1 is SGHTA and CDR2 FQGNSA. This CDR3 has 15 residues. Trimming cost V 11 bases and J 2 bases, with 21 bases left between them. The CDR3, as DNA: TGTGCCTGCAAAGATACCGGGACACAGAACTATGGCTACACCTTC. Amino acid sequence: CACKDTGTQNYGYTF.

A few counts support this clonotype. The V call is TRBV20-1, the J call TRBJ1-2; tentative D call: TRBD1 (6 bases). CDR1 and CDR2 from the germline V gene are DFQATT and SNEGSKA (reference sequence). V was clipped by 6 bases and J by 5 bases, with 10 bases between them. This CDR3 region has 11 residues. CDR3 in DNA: TGCAGTGCACCCGGGACATATGGCTACACCTTC. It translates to CSAPGTYGYTF.

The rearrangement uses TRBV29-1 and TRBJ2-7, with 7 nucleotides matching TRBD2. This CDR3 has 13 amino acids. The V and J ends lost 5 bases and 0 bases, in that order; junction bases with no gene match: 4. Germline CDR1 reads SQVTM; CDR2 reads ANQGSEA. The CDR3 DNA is TGCAGCGTTAAACGGACTAGCTCCTACGAGCAGTACTTC. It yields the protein CSVKRTSSYEQYF.

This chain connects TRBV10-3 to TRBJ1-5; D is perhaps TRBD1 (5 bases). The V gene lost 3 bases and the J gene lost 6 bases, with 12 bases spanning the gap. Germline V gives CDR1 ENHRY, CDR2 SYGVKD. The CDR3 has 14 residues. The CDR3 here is CAISESQGSQPQHF. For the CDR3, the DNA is TGTGCCATCAGTGAAAGTCAGGGAAGTCAGCCCCAGCATTTT.

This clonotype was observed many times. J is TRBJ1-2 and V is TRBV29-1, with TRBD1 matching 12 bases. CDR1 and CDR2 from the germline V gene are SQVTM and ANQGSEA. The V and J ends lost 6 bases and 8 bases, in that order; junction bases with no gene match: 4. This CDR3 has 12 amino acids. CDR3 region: CSVGTGGWGYTF. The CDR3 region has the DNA TGCAGCGTCGGGACAGGGGGCTGGGGCTACACCTTC.